Below, 32 T cell receptor beta chains from the same sample are listed, as sequenced in a study of T cells in tumors after PD-1 blockade. Produced via immunoSEQ multiplex PCR; TCRdb's table is partial and in-frame only. Here the sample spans about 47,000 clones, approximately 75% being singletons. Sequencing used PBMCs, obtained before anti-PD-1 treatment. All receptors derive from a human donor with basal cell carcinoma.

The rearrangement joins TRBV7-2 to TRBJ1-2, with TRBD1 as a possible D gene (5 bases). V was shortened by 1 base and J by 8 bases, with 11 bases between the two germline ends. Germline values: CDR1 SGHTA, CDR2 FQGNSA. The CDR3 consists of 13 residues. The CDR3 region has the DNA TGTGCCAGCAGCTTAGGAGAGACAGAAGGCTACACCTTC. The encoded protein is CASSLGETEGYTF. The variable domain in full, completed from reference TRBV7-2 and TRBJ1-2, reads GAGVSQSPSNKVTEKGKDVELRCDPISGHTALYWYRQSLGQGLEFLIYFQGNSAPDKSGLPSDRFSAERTGGSVSTLTIQRTQQEDSAVYLCASSLGETEGYTFGSGTRLTVV.

Details on this clone: The identical CDR3 is also encoded by other nucleotide sequences in the sample. The chain uses TRBV6-5 and TRBJ1-5; D gene unclear. V lost 2 bases to trimming and J lost 7 bases, with 6 bases between them. Germline V gives CDR1 MNHEY, CDR2 SVGAGI. This CDR3 comprises 12 residues. CDR3 DNA: TGTGCCAGCAGTTACATCGGGCAGCCCCAGCATTTT. Protein sequence: CASSYIGQPQHF.

In the case of this clone: The same CDR3 arises from other DNA sequences in this sample as well. V gene TRBV19 combines with J gene TRBJ2-5, with 7 nucleotides matching TRBD2. The V gene end was trimmed by 5 bases and the J gene end by 3 bases; junction bases not matched to a gene: 12. The CDR3 extends over 16 amino acids. Germline CDR1 LNHDA, CDR2 SQIVND (reference sequence). CDR3 DNA: TGTGCCAGTAGTGCCTTCGGGACGGGAGGAAAAGAGACCCAGTACTTC. Residues: CASSAFGTGGKETQYF. The whole variable domain, remainder taken from reference TRBV19 and TRBJ2-5, is DGGITQSPKYLFRKEGQNVTLSCEQNLNHDAMYWYRQDPGQGLRLIYYSQIVNDFQKGDIAEGYSVSREKKESFPLTVTSAQKNPTAFYLCASSAFGTGGKETQYFGPGTRLLVL.

The V call is TRBV28, the J call TRBJ1-2; D is perhaps TRBD1 (6 bases). The V end lost 6 bases, the J end lost 3 bases, and 14 bases lay between the germline ends. Germline assignment: CDR1 MDHEN and CDR2 SYDVKM. This CDR3 has 14 residues. The CDR3 is CASSSPDRHYGYTF. For the CDR3, the DNA is TGTGCCAGCAGCTCTCCTGACAGGCACTATGGCTACACCTTC.

This clone was detected once. At one end, the junction sequence differs from germline, possibly due to a read error. The rearrangement links TRBV10-2 to TRBJ1-3; no reliable D call. CDR1 is WSHSY, CDR2 SAAADI, per germline. The CDR3 totals 16 residues. CDR3 coding DNA: TGCGCCAGCACTGAGACCACCCCATACTCTGGAAACACCATATATTTT. This encodes CASTETTPYSGNTIYF.

The chain recombines TRBV14 with TRBJ2-2; D is unresolved. The V and J ends lost 0 bases and 8 bases respectively, with 10 bases between them. The V gene's germline CDR1 is SGHDN and CDR2 FVKESK. The CDR3 length is 14 residues. CDR3: CASSQDLGMGELFF. CDR3 nucleotides: TGTGCCAGCAGCCAAGATCTAGGGATGGGGGAGCTGTTTTTT.

This clone was seen a few times. J is TRBJ1-6 and V is TRBV9, with D uncertain. CDR1 SGDLS and CDR2 YYNGEE come from the germline V gene. The CDR3 is 13 amino acids. V lost 3 bases to trimming and J lost 7 bases, with 8 bases between them. The CDR3 sequence is CASSARENSPLHF. The CDR3 DNA follows: TGTGCCAGCAGCGCCCGAGAGAATTCACCCCTCCACTTT.

The chain has TRBV7-6 and TRBJ2-2; D is perhaps TRBD2 (5 bases). The germline gives CDR1 SGHVS, CDR2 FNYEAQ. V was cut by 5 bases and J by 2 bases, with 15 bases left in between. The CDR3 sequence is 16 residues long. The CDR3 DNA reads as TGTGCCAGCAGCGGGAAAGGACTTTTTAACACCGGGGAGCTGTTTTTT. It encodes CASSGKGLFNTGELFF.

V is TRBV12-2 and J is TRBJ2-1; the DNA was not used to check the table's D call, TRBD2. TRBV12-2 is a documented pseudogene. The CDR3 is made up of 16 amino acids. The CDR3 DNA sequence: TGTGCAAGTCGGACCCGTAGCGGGCAAAATTACAATGAGCAGTTCTTC. Translating gives CASRTRSGQNYNEQFF.

V is TRBV2 and J is TRBJ2-3; 15 bases match TRBD2. Trimming cost V 8 bases and J 6 bases; bases outside gene matches: 6. Germline values: CDR1 SNHLY, CDR2 FYNNEI. The CDR3 totals 15 residues. In nucleotides, the CDR3 is TGTGCCAGCGGACTAGCGGGAGGGCCGGGGGATACGCAGTATTTT. As protein: CASGLAGGPGDTQYF.

In its sample, this clone is medium-sized. The chain recombines TRBV4-2 with TRBJ1-2; D perhaps matches TRBD1 (6 bases). Germline CDR1 LGHNA, CDR2 YNFKEQ. There are 14 residues in the CDR3. V gave up 4 bases and J gave up 6 bases, with 15 bases separating them. CDR3 in DNA: TGTGCCAGCAGCCCCGGACAGCCCGTGGATGGCTACACCTTC. Its protein product is CASSPGQPVDGYTF.

This chain links TRBV9 with TRBJ2-2, with a tentative D call TRBD1 (6 bases). CDR1 and CDR2 from the germline V gene are SGDLS and YYNGEE. This CDR3 has 15 residues. V lost 0 bases to trimming and J lost 1 base, with 7 bases between them. The CDR3 DNA sequence: TGTGCCAGCAGCGTAGGGACAGAGAACACCGGGGAGCTGTTTTTT. Translated: CASSVGTENTGELFF.

This rearrangement joins TRBV30 to TRBJ1-6; D is uncertain. CDR1 and CDR2 (germline): GTSNPN, SVGIG (reference sequence). V lost 4 bases to trimming and J lost 8 bases, with 12 bases between them. The CDR3 is made up of 13 amino acids. The CDR3 sequence: CAWTAHVDSPLHF. The CDR3 DNA reads as TGTGCCTGGACCGCCCACGTGGATTCACCCCTCCACTTT.

This clone has just a few counts. The chain links TRBV5-4 to TRBJ1-4; unclear D gene. Germline V gene data show CDR1 as SGHNT and CDR2 as YYREEE (reference sequence). V gave up 4 bases and J gave up 5 bases, with 12 bases separating them. The CDR3 consists of 14 residues. CDR3 in amino acids: CASSRGRSNEKLFF. CDR3 coding DNA: TGTGCCAGCAGCCGTGGGCGGTCGAATGAAAAACTGTTTTTT.

This rearrangement joins TRBV9 to TRBJ2-1; TRBD2 aligns across 11 bases. The CDR3 is made up of 16 amino acids. V lost 0 bases, J lost 4 bases, and 3 bases stayed unmatched. Germline loops: CDR1 SGDLS, CDR2 YYNGEE. In DNA form, the CDR3 reads TGTGCCAGCAGCGTAGGGGGACTAGCGGCATACAATGAGCAGTTCTTC. This gives the protein CASSVGGLAAYNEQFF.

The chain has TRBV18 and TRBJ2-4; D unresolved. Trimming pared 1 base from V and 0 bases from J, leaving 10 bases between. Per germline, CDR1 KGHSH and CDR2 LQKENI. The CDR3 totals 16 residues. The CDR3 DNA is TGTGCCAGCTCACCACAGCCCCCTATAGCCAAAAACATTCAGTACTTC. Translated: CASSPQPPIAKNIQYF.

The J gene is TRBJ2-6, the V gene TRBV9; D gene ambiguous. V was pared by 7 bases and J by 4 bases, with 6 bases between. Germline CDR1 reads SGDLS; CDR2 reads YYNGEE. This CDR3 contains 12 residues. The DNA for the CDR3 is TGTGCCAGCTCGCAAGGGGCCAACGTCCTGACTTTC. It translates to CASSQGANVLTF. Based on the CDR3 plus reference TRBV9 and TRBJ2-6, the full variable domain is DSGVTQTPKHLITATGQRVTLRCSPRSGDLSVYWYQQSLDQGLQFLIQYYNGEERAKGNILERFSAQQFPDLHSELNLSSLELGDSALYFCASSQGANVLTFGAGSRLTVL.

The chain links TRBV7-6 to TRBJ1-1; tentative D call: TRBD1 (6 bases). V was cut by 7 bases and J by 1 base, with 10 bases left in between. CDR1 and CDR2 from the germline V gene are SGHVS and FNYEAQ. The CDR3 extends over 13 amino acids. CDR3 amino acids: CASTQGSNTEAFF. Here the CDR3 DNA reads TGTGCCAGCACCCAGGGGTCGAACACTGAAGCTTTCTTT. Drawing the rest from reference TRBV7-6 and TRBJ1-1, the complete variable domain is GAGVSQSPRYKVTKRGQDVALRCDPISGHVSLYWYRQALGQGPEFLTYFNYEAQQDKSGLPNDRFSAERPEGSISTLTIQRTEQRDSAMYRCASTQGSNTEAFFGQGTRLTVV.

The CDR3 sequence: CASSLRQGGNYGYTF. The DNA for the CDR3 is TGTGCCAGCAGCCTCAGACAGGGGGGGAACTATGGCTACACCTTC. The chain uses TRBV7-2 and TRBJ1-2; 9 bases match TRBD1. The CDR3 is 15 amino acids. J lost 2 bases, V lost 5 bases, and 6 bases had no gene match. Per the germline V gene, CDR1 is SGHTA and CDR2 is FQGNSA. Variable domain in full (rest from reference TRBV7-2 and TRBJ1-2): GAGVSQSPSNKVTEKGKDVELRCDPISGHTALYWYRQSLGQGLEFLIYFQGNSAPDKSGLPSDRFSAERTGGSVSTLTIQRTQQEDSAVYLCASSLRQGGNYGYTFGSGTRLTVV.

The J gene is TRBJ1-1, the V gene TRBV19, with a tentative D call TRBD1 (6 bases). The CDR3 sequence is 13 residues long. V gave up 8 bases and J gave up 0 bases, with 10 bases separating them. Germline CDR1 and CDR2: LNHDA and SQIVND (reference sequence). The CDR3: CASRGDMNTEAFF. The CDR3 DNA reads TGTGCCAGTCGGGGGGACATGAACACTGAAGCTTTCTTT.

This clone occurred many times. The chain links TRBV19 to TRBJ2-3; the D gene is possibly TRBD1 (6 bases). CDR1 and CDR2 from the germline V gene are LNHDA and SQIVND (reference sequence). This CDR3 comprises 16 residues. Trimming removed 4 bases at V and 4 bases at J, with 18 bases between. This CDR3 reads CASSRTGSGVPDTQYF. CDR3 coding DNA: TGTGCCAGTAGTAGAACAGGGTCCGGCGTGCCAGATACGCAGTATTTT.

J is TRBJ2-3 and V is TRBV5-4; 7 nucleotides match TRBD2. Germline CDR1 is SGHNT and CDR2 is YYREEE (reference sequence). V shed 5 bases, J shed 5 bases, and the junction held 8 bases outside the gene matches. The CDR3 has 14 residues. The CDR3, as DNA: TGTGCCAGCAGGGGGCGGGAGCGGGAAGATACGCAGTATTTT. It specifies CASRGREREDTQYF.

This clone was counted once. The rearrangement joins TRBV2 to TRBJ2-3; D unclear. Per germline, CDR1 SNHLY and CDR2 FYNNEI. Trimming removed 8 bases at V and 3 bases at J, with 9 bases between. CDR3 length equals 12 residues. The CDR3 spells CASLVRTDTQYF. Here the CDR3 DNA reads TGTGCCAGCCTAGTGAGGACAGATACGCAGTATTTT.

The chain recombines TRBV4-1 with TRBJ1-2; 8 positions agree with TRBD1. V was clipped by 2 bases and J by 4 bases; unmatched bases: 6. The germline gives CDR1 MGHRA, CDR2 YSYEKL. This CDR3 contains 15 residues. The CDR3 region has the DNA TGCGCCAGCAGCCAATGGACAGGGCAGGGCTATGGCTACACCTTC. It translates to CASSQWTGQGYGYTF.

The chain carries TRBV28 and TRBJ2-2, with D possibly being TRBD2 (5 bases). Germline V gene sequence: CDR1 MDHEN, CDR2 SYDVKM. Trimming stripped 6 bases from V and 0 bases from J, with 11 bases between. The CDR3 is 15 amino acids. This chain's CDR3 is CASSWEQANTGELFF. The DNA of the CDR3 is TGTGCCAGCAGCTGGGAGCAGGCGAACACCGGGGAGCTGTTTTTT.

V is TRBV28 and J is TRBJ2-7, with unresolved D. The CDR3 length is 15 residues. Germline assignment: CDR1 MDHEN and CDR2 SYDVKM. Trimming removed 1 base from V and 2 bases from J, with 12 bases in between. The CDR3: CASSLFGSLPYEQYF. The DNA for the CDR3 is TGTGCCAGCAGTTTATTCGGGTCTCTACCCTACGAGCAGTACTTC.

The chain links TRBV9 to TRBJ2-2; D not resolved. Germline-derived CDR1 and CDR2 are SGDLS and YYNGEE. There are 13 residues in the CDR3. V was shortened by 3 bases and J by 0 bases, with 3 bases between the two germline ends. The CDR3 spells CASSGPNTGELFF. The CDR3 nucleotides read TGTGCCAGCAGCGGCCCGAACACCGGGGAGCTGTTTTTT. Looking up the rest from reference TRBV9 and TRBJ2-2 gives the full variable domain: DSGVTQTPKHLITATGQRVTLRCSPRSGDLSVYWYQQSLDQGLQFLIQYYNGEERAKGNILERFSAQQFPDLHSELNLSSLELGDSALYFCASSGPNTGELFFGEGSRLTVL.

This chain links TRBV30 with TRBJ2-5; 9 bases line up with TRBD1. CDR1 and CDR2 (germline): GTSNPN, SVGIG (reference sequence). The J segment lost 4 bases and the V segment lost 1 base, leaving 1 base of the junction unmatched. The CDR3 is 13 residues long. DNA for the CDR3: TGTGCCTGGAGTGGACAGGGGGGAGAGACCCAGTACTTC. Translation: CAWSGQGGETQYF. Drawing the rest from reference TRBV30 and TRBJ2-5, the complete variable domain is SQTIHQWPATLVQPVGSPLSLECTVEGTSNPNLYWYRQAAGRGLQLLFYSVGIGQISSEVPQNLSASRPQDRQFILSSKKLLLSDSGFYLCAWSGQGGETQYFGPGTRLLVL.

CDR3 nucleotides: TGTGCCAGCAGCCCGTACAGGGCTCATCAGCCCCAGCATTTT. Translation: CASSPYRAHQPQHF. V usage is TRBV28 and J usage is TRBJ1-5; perhaps TRBD1 as D (6 bases). V was shortened by 6 bases and J by 5 bases, with 14 bases between the two germline ends. CDR1 is MDHEN and CDR2 is SYDVKM in the germline V gene. The CDR3 sequence is 14 residues long.

This clone was seen a handful of times. V and J are TRBV3-1 (or the pseudogene TRBV3-2) and TRBJ2-3; tentatively, D is TRBD1 (6 bases). V lost 3 bases, J lost 10 bases, and 20 bases lay in between. The CDR3 is 15 amino acids. The V gene's germline CDR1 is LGHDT and CDR2 YNNKEL (reference sequence). CDR3 region: CASSQAQGPWASQYF. CDR3 nucleotides: TGTGCCAGCAGCCAGGCTCAGGGGCCCTGGGCTTCGCAGTATTTT.

This clone was seen more than once but under ten times. V and J are TRBV4-1 and TRBJ1-5; D ambiguous. Trimming took 0 bases from V and 6 from J, leaving 6 bases between them. The CDR3 contains 13 residues. The germline V gene encodes CDR1 MGHRA and CDR2 YSYEKL. CDR3: CASSQEESQPQHF. In nucleotides, the CDR3 is TGCGCCAGCAGCCAAGAAGAATCTCAGCCCCAGCATTTT.

V and J are TRBV5-4 and TRBJ1-2; a weak D match, TRBD1 (5 bases). The germline V gene encodes CDR1 SGHNT and CDR2 YYREEE (reference sequence). Trimming stripped 6 bases from V and 7 bases from J, with 25 bases between. The CDR3 length is 16 residues. CDR3 nucleotides: TGTGCCAGCACGCTTCAGCTTTCAGGGCGGTTAGTTGGCTACACCTTC. Translation: CASTLQLSGRLVGYTF.